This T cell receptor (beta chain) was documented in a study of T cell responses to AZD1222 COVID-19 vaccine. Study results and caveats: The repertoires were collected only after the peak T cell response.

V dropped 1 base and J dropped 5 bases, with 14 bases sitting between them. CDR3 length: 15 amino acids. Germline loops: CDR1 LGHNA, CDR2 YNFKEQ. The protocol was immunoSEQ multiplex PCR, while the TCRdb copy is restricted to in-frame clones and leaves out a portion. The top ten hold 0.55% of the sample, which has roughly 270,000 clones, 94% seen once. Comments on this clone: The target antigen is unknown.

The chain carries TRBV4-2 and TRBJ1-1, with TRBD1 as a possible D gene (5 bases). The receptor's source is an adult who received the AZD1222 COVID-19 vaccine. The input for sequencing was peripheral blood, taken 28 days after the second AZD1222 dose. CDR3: CASSQGARANTEAFF. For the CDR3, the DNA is TGTGCCAGCAGCCAAGGGGCCAGGGCTAATACTGAAGCTTTCTTT.